The next 17 T cell receptor beta chains were all read from a single sample in a study of blood T cell repertoires in COVID-19. Some clones are missing from TCRdb's copy, which holds only in-frame ones; the method was immunoSEQ multiplex PCR. This table holds some 180,000 clones, under 90% found once. Source material: peripheral blood. The origin of the receptors is a man aged 35 to 55 with acute or convalescent COVID-19.

CDR3 in amino acids: CASSLVPSGGLNHNEQFF. DNA for the CDR3: TGTGCCAGCAGCTTAGTCCCTTCGGGGGGGTTAAATCACAATGAGCAGTTCTTC. The gene calls are TRBV11-2 and TRBJ2-1, with 8 nucleotides matching TRBD2. Trimming removed 1 base from V and 5 bases from J; junction bases left unmatched: 13. The CDR3 spans 18 residues. Germline assignment: CDR1 SGHAT and CDR2 FQNNGV.

This clone was seen more than once but under ten times. The J gene is TRBJ2-7, the V gene TRBV27, with 8 nucleotides matching TRBD1. This CDR3 has 16 residues. Germline CDR1 is MNHEY and CDR2 is SMNVEV (reference sequence). The ends lost 6 bases at V and 2 bases at J; junction bases unmatched: 12. CDR3 amino acids: CASRLTGGLYPYEQYF. CDR3 coding DNA: TGTGCCAGCAGACTAACAGGGGGTCTCTATCCCTACGAGCAGTACTTC.

The chain carries TRBV2 and TRBJ1-1, with 9 nucleotides matching TRBD1. CDR3 length: 12 residues. Germline-derived CDR1 and CDR2 are SNHLY and FYNNEI. V was pared by 6 bases and J by 5 bases, with 1 base of the junction left unmatched. The CDR3 spells CASRDRGTEAFF. CDR3 nucleotide sequence: TGTGCCAGCAGGGACAGGGGTACTGAAGCTTTCTTT.

The rearrangement links TRBV21-1 to TRBJ1-5; TRBD1 was called by the table and not checked on the DNA. TRBV21-1 is a pseudogene segment. The CDR3 has 16 amino acids. The CDR3 here is CASSPKGVKGNQPQHF. Written as DNA, the CDR3 is TGTGCCAGCAGCCCGAAGGGGGTAAAGGGCAATCAGCCCCAGCATTTT.

The genes are TRBV7-9 and TRBJ1-4, with 7 bases identical to TRBD1. This CDR3 region has 17 residues. Germline lookup yields CDR1 SEHNR and CDR2 FQNEAQ (reference sequence). V lost 5 bases to trimming and J lost 4 bases; unmatched junction nucleotides: 13. CDR3 sequence (DNA): TGTGCCAGCAGCGTCGACACAGGGGTGCTCCTTAATGAAAAACTGTTTTTT. Its translation: CASSVDTGVLLNEKLFF.

The genes are TRBV27 and TRBJ1-2; TRBD1 matches 8 bases. Per the germline V gene, CDR1 is MNHEY and CDR2 is SMNVEV (reference sequence). Germline trimming cut 5 bases from V and 0 bases from J; bases unmatched to any gene: 5. CDR3 size: 15 residues. The CDR3 protein is CASSPWDRPNYGYTF. The CDR3 nucleotides read TGTGCCAGCAGTCCTTGGGACAGGCCTAACTATGGCTACACCTTC.

This chain links TRBV19 with TRBJ2-1; 11 bases are shared with TRBD2. V gave up 5 bases and J gave up 2 bases; unmatched junction bases: 5. Germline-derived CDR1 and CDR2 are LNHDA and SQIVND (reference sequence). CDR3 length: 16 amino acids. The CDR3 here is CASSSLAGGTYNEQFF. CDR3 sequence (DNA): TGTGCCAGTAGTTCCCTAGCGGGGGGAACCTACAATGAGCAGTTCTTC. Combining the CDR3 with reference TRBV19 and TRBJ2-1 gives the whole variable domain DGGITQSPKYLFRKEGQNVTLSCEQNLNHDAMYWYRQDPGQGLRLIYYSQIVNDFQKGDIAEGYSVSREKKESFPLTVTSAQKNPTAFYLCASSSLAGGTYNEQFFGPGTRLTVL.

The chain employs TRBV5-4 and TRBJ1-4, with 8 nucleotides matching TRBD1. The germline V gene has CDR1 SGHNT and CDR2 YYREEE (reference sequence). This CDR3 region has 15 residues. The ends lost 4 bases at V and 8 bases at J; junction bases unmatched: 10. The CDR3 here is CASSLGGDRYEKLFF. In DNA form, the CDR3 reads TGTGCCAGCAGCCTGGGGGGGGACAGGTACGAAAAACTGTTTTTT.

The chain is built from TRBV7-2 and TRBJ1-6; 7 nucleotides line up with TRBD1. Germline CDR1 SGHTA, CDR2 FQGNSA. The CDR3 totals 14 residues. V lost 5 bases to trimming and J lost 12 bases; unmatched junction nucleotides: 10. CDR3 nucleotide sequence: TGTGCCAGCAGCCCCGGACAGGTCGCTGGACCCCTCCACTTT. Its translation is CASSPGQVAGPLHF.

The CDR3 region is CASSYTGGEIYNEQFF. CDR3 coding DNA: TGTGCCAGCAGTTATACCGGGGGGGAAATCTACAATGAGCAGTTCTTC. This chain connects TRBV6-2 or TRBV6-3 to TRBJ2-1; 8 bases agree with TRBD2. With 3 bases clipped from V and 3 bases from J, the junction kept 7 bases outside the gene matches. The CDR3 loop spans 16 amino acids. Germline assignment: CDR1 MNHEY and CDR2 SVGEGT.

The genes are TRBV19 and TRBJ2-2; 10 bases are shared with TRBD1. V shed 4 bases, J shed 3 bases, and the junction held 5 bases outside the gene matches. The germline CDR1 and CDR2 sequences are LNHDA and SQIVND (reference sequence). The CDR3 extends over 16 amino acids. The CDR3 DNA sequence: TGTGCCAGTAGTAGCGACAGGGGGCAGGACACCGGGGAGCTGTTTTTT. Translated: CASSSDRGQDTGELFF.

The chain uses TRBV2 and TRBJ1-5, with 7 bases lining up with TRBD1. CDR1 and CDR2 (germline): SNHLY, FYNNEI. The CDR3 is 16 residues long. V lost 6 bases, J lost 0 bases, and 8 bases stayed unmatched. For the CDR3, the DNA is TGTGCCAGCAGCTCTGGACAGGCTAATAGCAATCAGCCCCAGCATTTT. Translating gives CASSSGQANSNQPQHF. The variable domain in full, completed from reference TRBV2 and TRBJ1-5, reads EPEVTQTPSHQVTQMGQEVILRCVPISNHLYFYWYRQILGQKVEFLVSFYNNEISEKSEIFDDQFSVERPDGSNFTLKIRSTKLEDSAMYFCASSSGQANSNQPQHFGDGTRLSIL.

The rearrangement uses TRBV10-3 and TRBJ2-5; D may be TRBD2 (6 bases). The germline V and J ends were trimmed by 5 bases and 4 bases, with 8 bases remaining between them. Germline-derived CDR1 and CDR2 are ENHRY and SYGVKD. There are 12 residues in the CDR3. The CDR3 nucleotides read TGTGCCATCAGTTCCGGGGGAGAGACCCAGTACTTC. Translating gives CAISSGGETQYF.

V is TRBV10-1 and J is TRBJ2-3; D is unresolved. The CDR3 has 15 amino acids. V dropped 4 bases and J dropped 1 base, with 12 bases sitting between them. Germline V gene sequence: CDR1 WNHNN, CDR2 SYGVQD (reference sequence). The CDR3 here is CASSGDPGRTDTQYF. The CDR3 DNA reads as TGCGCCAGCAGTGGCGACCCAGGCCGCACAGATACGCAGTATTTT.

The chain links TRBV5-1 to TRBJ1-4; 9 positions match TRBD1. The length of the CDR3 is 15 residues. Germline CDR1 reads SGHRS; CDR2 reads YFSETQ. J lost 5 bases, V lost 1 base, and 3 bases had no gene match. DNA for the CDR3: TGCGCCAGCAGCTTGCTTGGGACAGGGAATGAAAAACTGTTTTTT. It encodes CASSLLGTGNEKLFF.

The rearrangement uses TRBV6-5 and TRBJ2-7; tentatively, D is TRBD2 (5 bases). The CDR3 totals 11 residues. V gave up 8 bases and J gave up 7 bases, with 12 bases separating them. CDR1 and CDR2 (germline): MNHEY, SVGAGI. As DNA, the CDR3 is TGTGCCAGCTCCACCGGAGGAGAGCAGTACTTC. Its translation is CASSTGGEQYF.

This clone was detected a few times. This chain uses TRBV19 with TRBJ2-3, with a possible D match to TRBD1 (5 bases). The ends were cut back, 5 bases at V and 8 bases at J, with 17 bases in the middle. This CDR3 spans 14 amino acids. Germline loops: CDR1 LNHDA, CDR2 SQIVND (reference sequence). CDR3 in DNA: TGTGCCAGTAGTCAGGGTGCCGAAGGTGGTACGCAGTATTTT. As protein: CASSQGAEGGTQYF.